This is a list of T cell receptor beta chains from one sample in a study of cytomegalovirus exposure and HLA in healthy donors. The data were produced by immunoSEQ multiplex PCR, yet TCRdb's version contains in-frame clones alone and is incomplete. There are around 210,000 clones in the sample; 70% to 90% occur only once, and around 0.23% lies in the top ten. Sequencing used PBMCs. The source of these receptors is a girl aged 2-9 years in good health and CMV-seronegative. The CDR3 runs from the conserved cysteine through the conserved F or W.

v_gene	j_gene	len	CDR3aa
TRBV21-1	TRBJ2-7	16	CASSKGTSGACYEQYF
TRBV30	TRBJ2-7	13	CAWSVLGGVEQYF
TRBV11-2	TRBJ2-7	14	CASSPLAGGYEQYF
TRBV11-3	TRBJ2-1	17	CASSLDHGLAGIDEQFF
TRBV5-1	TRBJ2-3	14	CASSLDRVADTQYF
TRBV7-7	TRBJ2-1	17	CASSPRTSGRGYNEQFF
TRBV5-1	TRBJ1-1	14	CASRITGENTEAFF
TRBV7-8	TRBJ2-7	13	CASSPSAGYEQYF
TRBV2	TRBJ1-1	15	CASSRRGVVNTEAFF
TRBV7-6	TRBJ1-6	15	CASSLEGQRNSPLHF
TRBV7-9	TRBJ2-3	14	CASLRTGGTDTQYF
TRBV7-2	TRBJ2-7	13	CASSLSGPYEQYF
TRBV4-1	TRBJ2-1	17	CASSQGRGGAQYNEQFF
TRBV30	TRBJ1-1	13	CAWRGQYVTEAFF
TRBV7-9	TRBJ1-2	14	CASSLAQGSYGYTF
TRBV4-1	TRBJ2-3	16	CASSLTSGVSTDTQYF
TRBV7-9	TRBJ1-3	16	CSSSLAPGGMVHTIYF
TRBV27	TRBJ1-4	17	CASSRIQGGRTNEKLFF